This TCR beta chain derives from a study of early T cells in non-severe SARS-CoV-2 infection. The TCR library protocol was used to attach unique molecular identifiers. These identifiers were attached to individual cDNA molecules. MiXCR was run by TCRdb on the 5' RACE reads, yielding one entry per CDR3 protein. The sample holds about 34,000 distinct CDR3 sequences, 5.5% to 7.5% seen once. The CDR3 has 13 residues. CDR1 and CDR2 (germline): SGHTA, FQGNSA. V lost 5 bases to trimming and J lost 4 bases, with 11 bases between them. This clonotype showed up many times. This TCR was recovered from an adult who was a healthcare worker with PCR-confirmed SARS-CoV-2 infection or an uninfected control (not recorded which). Sequencing input: whole blood. The chain employs TRBV7-2 and TRBJ1-2, with D possibly TRBD1 on 6 matching bases. This CDR3 is CASSAQGPYGYTF. The CDR3 DNA reads as TGTGCCAGCAGCGCACAGGGCCCCTATGGCTACACCTTC.